These 13 T cell receptor beta chains were all obtained from the same sample, sequenced in a study of OX40 agonist ivuxolimab in advanced cancers. Generated by immunoSEQ multiplex PCR, the TCRdb table keeps only in-frame clones and is missing some. This repertoire shows around 62,000 clones, more than 60% found once; its top ten account for around 1.5%. Sequenced material: CD4+ or CD8+ T cells sorted from blood, taken in a trial of the OX40 agonist ivuxolimab. The receptors derive from an adult with an advanced solid tumor such as melanoma, head and neck, liver or kidney cancer.

The chain couples TRBV5-4 to TRBJ2-5; 9 nucleotides align to TRBD1. The end of the DNA is better explained by TRBJ2-7, so the J call may be wrong. Germline CDR1 SGHNT, CDR2 YYREEE (reference sequence). The CDR3 contains 13 residues. In DNA, the CDR3 is TGTGCCAGCAGCTCGGACAGGGGCTACGAGCAGTACTTC. The encoded protein is CASSSDRGYEQYF.

The rearrangement links TRBV2 to TRBJ2-3, with TRBD2 matching 13 bases. CDR3 length: 15 amino acids. The junction had 5 bases not matched to a gene; V was cut back by 2 bases and J by 9 bases. CDR1 and CDR2 from the germline V gene are SNHLY and FYNNEI. CDR3 nucleotides: TGTGCCAGCAGTGAAACTCGGACTAGCGGGAGAACGCAGTATTTT. This encodes CASSETRTSGRTQYF. Supplemented by reference TRBV2 and TRBJ2-3, the full variable domain reads EPEVTQTPSHQVTQMGQEVILRCVPISNHLYFYWYRQILGQKVEFLVSFYNNEISEKSEIFDDQFSVERPDGSNFTLKIRSTKLEDSAMYFCASSETRTSGRTQYFGPGTRLTVL.

This clone appeared a single time. This sequence joins TRBV7-8 and TRBJ1-1; D not resolved. Germline V gene data show CDR1 as SGHVS and CDR2 as FQNEAQ. CDR3 length: 14 amino acids. The germline V and J ends were trimmed by 1 base and 6 bases, with 12 bases remaining between them. CDR3 sequence reads: CASSLDLGVSEAFF. CDR3 nucleotide sequence: TGTGCCAGCAGCTTAGATTTGGGAGTGTCTGAAGCTTTCTTT.

The chain has TRBV11-1 and TRBJ2-3; 10 positions match TRBD2. CDR1 is SGHAT, CDR2 FQDESV, per germline (reference sequence). The CDR3 consists of 15 residues. V lost 3 bases, J lost 1 base, and 1 base stayed unmatched. The CDR3 sequence is CASSFTSGGTDTQYF. In nucleotides, the CDR3 is TGTGCCAGCAGCTTTACTAGCGGGGGCACAGATACGCAGTATTTT.

The chain uses TRBV10-3 and TRBJ2-1; D is unclear. Germline CDR1 ENHRY, CDR2 SYGVKD. The CDR3 is 12 residues long. Trimming shortened V by 3 bases and J by 8 bases, and 8 bases separated the two germline ends. The CDR3 reads CAISDRRDEQFF. CDR3 DNA sequence: TGTGCCATCAGTGATAGGAGAGATGAGCAGTTCTTC.

The chain uses TRBV13 and TRBJ2-3, with 10 bases fitting TRBD2. The CDR3 runs to 19 residues. The V gene's germline CDR1 is PRHDT and CDR2 FYEKMQ (reference sequence). After removal of 0 bases from V and 3 bases from J, the junction contained 12 bases not matched to a gene. The CDR3 spells CASSLGRASGGLATDTQYF. The CDR3 coding sequence is TGTGCCAGCAGCTTAGGTCGGGCTAGCGGGGGATTGGCGACAGATACGCAGTATTTT.

The chain recombines TRBV2 with TRBJ1-1, with 9 bases matching TRBD1. After removal of 6 bases from V and 1 base from J, the junction contained 3 bases not matched to a gene. Germline CDR1 SNHLY, CDR2 FYNNEI. The CDR3 is 14 amino acids. The CDR3 DNA follows: TGTGCCAGCAGGGGGACAGGGCCGAACACTGAAGCTTTCTTT. As protein: CASRGTGPNTEAFF.

The chain is built from TRBV6-1 and TRBJ2-7, with 12 bases aligning to TRBD2. Germline CDR1 is MNHNS and CDR2 is SASEGT. This CDR3 spans 15 amino acids. V lost 3 bases, J lost 7 bases, and 7 bases stayed unmatched. The CDR3 region has the DNA TGTGCCAGCAGTGATGCCGCTAGCGGGAGGGGGGAGCAGTACTTC. Translating it yields CASSDAASGRGEQYF.

The chain links TRBV6-4 to TRBJ1-2; D ambiguous. V gave up 0 bases and J gave up 8 bases, with 10 bases separating them. Per the germline V gene, CDR1 is MRHNA and CDR2 is SNTAGT. This CDR3 is built from 13 residues. This CDR3 reads CASSDSSGLGYTF. The CDR3 bases are TGTGCCAGCAGTGACTCCTCAGGTTTGGGCTACACCTTC.

The chain uses TRBV2 and TRBJ2-3, with 8 bases lining up with TRBD1. With V trimmed by 8 bases and J by 2 bases, 9 bases remained unmatched. This CDR3 spans 15 amino acids. The germline V gene has CDR1 SNHLY and CDR2 FYNNEI. CDR3 residues: CASDRGTGHTDTQYF. The DNA for the CDR3 is TGTGCCAGCGACAGGGGTACGGGACACACAGATACGCAGTATTTT.

This clone was picked up one time. This chain connects TRBV5-1 to TRBJ2-7, with D perhaps matching TRBD2 (6 bases). Germline CDR1 and CDR2: SGHRS and YFSETQ. The CDR3 consists of 15 residues. V lost 4 bases and J lost 2, with 16 bases in between. In DNA, the CDR3 is TGCGCCAGCAGCAAAACGGAGGGGCCTACCTACGAGCAGTACTTC. The encoded protein is CASSKTEGPTYEQYF.

The V gene is TRBV21-1, the J gene TRBJ1-5. TRBV21-1 is annotated as a pseudogene. The CDR3 has 17 amino acids. Here the CDR3 DNA reads TGTGCCAGCAGGGTACGCCCGGGAAAATATAGCAATCAGCCCCAGCATTTT. Translating gives CASRVRPGKYSNQPQHF.

This clone is a singleton in its sample. This chain connects TRBV18 to TRBJ1-4; D not certain. V shed 4 bases and J shed 0 bases, with 9 bases lying between them. Germline values: CDR1 KGHSH, CDR2 LQKENI. This CDR3 contains 15 residues. CDR3: CASSLQHATNEKLFF. The CDR3 DNA reads as TGTGCCAGCTCACTACAACACGCAACTAATGAAAAACTGTTTTTT.